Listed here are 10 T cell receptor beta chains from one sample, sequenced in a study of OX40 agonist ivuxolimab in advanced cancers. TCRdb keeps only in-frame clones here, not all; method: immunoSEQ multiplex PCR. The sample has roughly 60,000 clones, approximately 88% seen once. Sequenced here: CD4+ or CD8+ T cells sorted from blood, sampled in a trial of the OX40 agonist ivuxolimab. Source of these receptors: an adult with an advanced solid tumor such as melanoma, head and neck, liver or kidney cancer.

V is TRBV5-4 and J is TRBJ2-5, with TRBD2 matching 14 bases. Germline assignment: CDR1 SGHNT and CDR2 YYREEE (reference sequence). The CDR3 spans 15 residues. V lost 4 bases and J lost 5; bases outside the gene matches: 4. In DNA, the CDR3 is TGTGCCAGCAGCCAGGGACTAGCGGGAGATGAGACCCAGTACTTC. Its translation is CASSQGLAGDETQYF.

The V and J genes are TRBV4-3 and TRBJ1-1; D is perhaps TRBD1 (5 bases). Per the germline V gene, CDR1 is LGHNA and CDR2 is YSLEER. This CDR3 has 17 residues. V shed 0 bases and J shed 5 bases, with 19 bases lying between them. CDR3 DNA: TGCGCCAGCAGCCAAGAAAAAGGGGCCGCCGTTGGGACTGAAGCTTTCTTT. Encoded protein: CASSQEKGAAVGTEAFF.

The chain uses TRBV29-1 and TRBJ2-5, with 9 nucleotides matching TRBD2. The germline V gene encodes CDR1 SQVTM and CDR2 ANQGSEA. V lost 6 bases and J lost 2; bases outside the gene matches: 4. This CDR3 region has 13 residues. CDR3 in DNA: TGCAGCGTGAGGACTAGCGAACAAGAGACCCAGTACTTC. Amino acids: CSVRTSEQETQYF. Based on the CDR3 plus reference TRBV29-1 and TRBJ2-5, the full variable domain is SAVISQKPSRDICQRGTSLTIQCQVDSQVTMMFWYRQQPGQSLTLIATANQGSEATYESGFVIDKFPISRPNLTFSTLTVSNMSPEDSSIYLCSVRTSEQETQYFGPGTRLLVL.

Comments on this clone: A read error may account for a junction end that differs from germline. CDR3 DNA sequence: TGTGCCAGCTCACCAAGTCCGCCGGGGTCGAACGCTGAAGCTTTCTTT. It yields the protein CASSPSPPGSNAEAFF. This chain uses TRBV18 with TRBJ1-1; D gene unclear. This CDR3 is 16 amino acids long. Germline V gives CDR1 KGHSH, CDR2 LQKENI.

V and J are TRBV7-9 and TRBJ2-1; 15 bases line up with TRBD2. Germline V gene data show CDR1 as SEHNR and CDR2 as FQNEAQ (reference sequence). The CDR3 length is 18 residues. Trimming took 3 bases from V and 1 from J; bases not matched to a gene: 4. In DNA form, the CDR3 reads TGTGCCAGCAGCTTGGGACTAGCGGGAGGAATATCCTACAATGAGCAGTTCTTC. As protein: CASSLGLAGGISYNEQFF.

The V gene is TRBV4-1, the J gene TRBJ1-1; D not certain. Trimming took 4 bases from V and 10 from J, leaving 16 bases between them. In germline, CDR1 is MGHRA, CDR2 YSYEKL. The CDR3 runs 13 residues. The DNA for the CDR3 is TGCGCCAGCAGCCCCGGACTTCCCCACGTAGCTTTCTTT. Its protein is CASSPGLPHVAFF.

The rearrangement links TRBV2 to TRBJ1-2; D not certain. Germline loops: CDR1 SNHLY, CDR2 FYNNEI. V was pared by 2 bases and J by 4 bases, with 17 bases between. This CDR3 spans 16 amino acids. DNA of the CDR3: TGTGCCAGCAGTGAACGGACCGTCCTCTTAGGCTATGGCTACACCTTC. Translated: CASSERTVLLGYGYTF.

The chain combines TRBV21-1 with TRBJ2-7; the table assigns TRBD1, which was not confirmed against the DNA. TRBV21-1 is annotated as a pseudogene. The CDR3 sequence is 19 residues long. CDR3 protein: CASSKAGSPRDRATYEQYF. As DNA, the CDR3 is TGTGCCAGCAGCAAAGCGGGCTCCCCACGGGACAGGGCTACATACGAGCAGTACTTC.

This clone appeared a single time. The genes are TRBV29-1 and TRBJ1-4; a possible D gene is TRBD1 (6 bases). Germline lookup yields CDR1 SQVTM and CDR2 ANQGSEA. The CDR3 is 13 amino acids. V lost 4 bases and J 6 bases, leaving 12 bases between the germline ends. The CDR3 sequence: CSVGVGADEKLFF. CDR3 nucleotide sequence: TGCAGCGTTGGGGTGGGGGCCGATGAAAAACTGTTTTTT.

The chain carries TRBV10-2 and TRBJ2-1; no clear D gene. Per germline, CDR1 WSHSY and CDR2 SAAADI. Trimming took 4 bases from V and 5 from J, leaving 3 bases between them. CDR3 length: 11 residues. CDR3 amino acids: CASSVNNEQFF. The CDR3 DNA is TGCGCCAGCAGTGTCAACAATGAGCAGTTCTTC.